Each of the 29 T cell receptor beta chains below was sequenced from the same sample in a study of T cells after posttransplantation cyclophosphamide. The assay was immunoSEQ multiplex PCR, and TCRdb's table has in-frame clones only and misses some. This sample has about 19,000 clones, with roughly 87% found just once. A marrow graft followed busulfan-fludarabine conditioning, with cyclophosphamide on days +3 and +4. This material consisted of PBMCs, taken after allogeneic stem cell transplant with posttransplant cyclophosphamide. These receptors were collected from a female patient between 35 and 55 years old who received an allogeneic stem cell transplant from a related donor, was CMV-positive, and had no GVHD. Some T cells may be the graft donor's.

The genes are TRBV6-6 and TRBJ2-3; D remains unclear. The CDR3 totals 13 residues. The V and J ends lost 5 bases and 6 bases respectively, with 12 bases between them. Germline V gives CDR1 MNHNY, CDR2 SVGAGI (reference sequence). The CDR3 DNA sequence: TGTGCCAGCAGTCCAGGAACGGTGGATACGCAGTATTTT. This sequence encodes CASSPGTVDTQYF.

This clone was picked up one time. This chain uses TRBV5-1 with TRBJ1-5; no reliable D call. V lost 0 bases, J lost 2 bases, and 6 bases lay in between. Germline loops: CDR1 SGHRS, CDR2 YFSETQ. The CDR3 sequence is 14 residues long. The CDR3 protein is CASSLAVGNQPQHF. CDR3 nucleotide sequence: TGCGCCAGCAGCTTGGCCGTAGGCAATCAGCCCCAGCATTTT.

This clone occurred once. The chain recombines TRBV18 with TRBJ1-2; 9 bases map to TRBD1. The CDR3 is 14 residues long. The trim removed 3 bases at V and 8 bases at J, leaving 7 bases unmatched. The germline gives CDR1 KGHSH, CDR2 LQKENI. The CDR3 bases are TGTGCCAGCTCACCTTCGACAGGGGGTGAAGGCTACACCTTC. The encoded protein is CASSPSTGGEGYTF.

The chain has TRBV28 and TRBJ1-5, with 8 bases matching TRBD1. The CDR3 runs to 16 residues. Germline-derived CDR1 and CDR2 are MDHEN and SYDVKM. The V and J ends lost 2 bases and 3 bases, in that order; junction bases with no gene match: 6. Written as DNA, the CDR3 is TGTGCCAGCAGTTTAAGAGGGCAGGGGGCCAATCAGCCCCAGCATTTT. Amino acids: CASSLRGQGANQPQHF.

J is TRBJ2-1 and V is TRBV5-4; 10 nucleotides match TRBD2. The CDR3 totals 17 residues. Looked up from germline, CDR1 is SGHNT and CDR2 is YYREEE (reference sequence). With 4 bases clipped from V and 6 bases from J, the junction kept 13 bases outside the gene matches. CDR3 in DNA: TGTGCCAGCAGCGGAAGATTACTAGCGGGACAGCCCAATGAGCAGTTCTTC. This sequence encodes CASSGRLLAGQPNEQFF.

The chain joins TRBV27 to TRBJ2-7; D might be TRBD2 (5 bases). This CDR3 region has 17 residues. CDR1 MNHEY and CDR2 SMNVEV come from the germline V gene (reference sequence). V lost 5 bases and J lost 4, with 24 bases in between. In DNA form, the CDR3 reads TGTGCCAGCAGTCAAAGGGTGACCTTGGACTTTCCTTACGAGCAGTACTTC. Protein: CASSQRVTLDFPYEQYF.

Only one count was recorded for this clone. The gene calls are TRBV29-1 and TRBJ2-7; TRBD1 is a possible D gene (6 bases). Germline V gene lookup returns CDR1 SQVTM and CDR2 ANQGSEA. CDR3 size: 15 residues. V was clipped by 1 base and J by 0 bases, with 13 bases between them. The CDR3 is CSVEGGQGHSYEQYF. DNA for the CDR3: TGCAGCGTTGAAGGAGGTCAGGGGCACTCCTACGAGCAGTACTTC.

The CDR3 DNA follows: TGTGCCAGCAGATGGGCGGGTGAGCAGTTCTTC. It yields the protein CASRWAGEQFF. The rearrangement uses TRBV5-4 and TRBJ2-1; TRBD2 might be the D (5 bases). The CDR3 loop spans 11 amino acids. Germline CDR1 and CDR2: SGHNT and YYREEE (reference sequence). Trimming left V 5 bases short and J 9 bases short, with 9 bases between.

The V call is TRBV2, the J call TRBJ1-4, with unresolved D. Trimming took 8 bases from V and 10 from J, leaving 14 bases between them. The CDR3 sequence is 12 residues long. CDR1 SNHLY and CDR2 FYNNEI come from the germline V gene. CDR3 protein: CASRQELGKLFF. The CDR3 DNA reads as TGTGCCAGCCGACAAGAGTTGGGAAAACTGTTTTTT.

Here the CDR3 reads CATEGTGRYGYTF. CDR3 in DNA: TGTGCCACCGAAGGGACAGGGCGGTATGGCTACACCTTC. The chain links TRBV5-4 to TRBJ1-2, with 9 nucleotides matching TRBD1. This CDR3 region has 13 residues. The germline gives CDR1 SGHNT, CDR2 YYREEE (reference sequence). The V gene end was trimmed by 9 bases and the J gene end by 5 bases; junction bases not matched to a gene: 8.

This clone turned up a few times. The rearrangement uses TRBV6-1 and TRBJ1-1; D ambiguous. Germline V gene data show CDR1 as MNHNS and CDR2 as SASEGT. V was clipped by 6 bases and J by 1 base, with 9 bases between them. This CDR3 has 13 residues. The CDR3 region is CASRRRENTEAFF. The DNA for the CDR3 is TGTGCCAGCAGGAGGCGAGAGAACACTGAAGCTTTCTTT.

This clone has a single count. The chain combines TRBV7-9 with TRBJ2-1; D call uncertain. The germline V and J ends were trimmed by 4 bases and 9 bases, with 13 bases remaining between them. CDR1 and CDR2 from the germline V gene are SEHNR and FQNEAQ (reference sequence). The CDR3 sequence is 13 residues long. DNA of the CDR3: TGTGCCAGCAGCTCAGTCAATGATGGTGAGCAGTTCTTC. It codes for CASSSVNDGEQFF.

The gene calls are TRBV11-3 and TRBJ2-7; D perhaps matches TRBD2 (5 bases). Germline CDR1 reads SGHNT; CDR2 reads YENEEA. Trimming shortened V by 4 bases and J by 7 bases, and 11 bases separated the two germline ends. This CDR3 has 12 residues. The CDR3 is CASSSGFREQYF. The CDR3 nucleotides read TGTGCCAGCAGCTCGGGGTTTCGTGAGCAGTACTTC. Combining the CDR3 with reference TRBV11-3 and TRBJ2-7 gives the whole variable domain EAGVVQSPRYKIIEKKQPVAFWCNPISGHNTLYWYLQNLGQGPELLIRYENEEAVDDSQLPKDRFSAERLKGVDSTLKIQPAELGDSAVYLCASSSGFREQYFGPGTRLTVT.

This clone has more than one count but fewer than ten. The V and J genes are TRBV5-1 and TRBJ1-2; D is unresolved. The germline V and J ends were trimmed by 4 bases and 3 bases, with 19 bases remaining between them. CDR1 is SGHRS, CDR2 YFSETQ, per germline. This CDR3 is built from 16 residues. Written as DNA, the CDR3 is TGCGCCAGCAGCCGAGAGGAGGGCAATAAAGACTATGGCTACACCTTC. Its protein product is CASSREEGNKDYGYTF.

The rearrangement links TRBV5-4 to TRBJ2-7; 8 nucleotides align to TRBD2. The CDR3 contains 15 residues. From germline, CDR1 is SGHNT and CDR2 YYREEE (reference sequence). With 5 bases clipped from V and 3 bases from J, the junction kept 10 bases outside the gene matches. CDR3 coding DNA: TGTGCCAGCAGTTACTCCAGCGGGAGTATCTACGAGCAGTACTTC. This codes for CASSYSSGSIYEQYF.

The rearrangement joins TRBV28 to TRBJ2-1, with 10 bases fitting TRBD2. The CDR3 extends over 17 amino acids. The J segment lost 1 base and the V segment lost 4 bases, leaving 7 bases of the junction unmatched. CDR1 is MDHEN, CDR2 SYDVKM, per germline. For the CDR3, the DNA is TGTGCCAGCAGTTACCCTCAACTAGCGGGATCCTACAATGAGCAGTTCTTC. Translation gives CASSYPQLAGSYNEQFF.

This clone was observed once. The V gene is TRBV7-6, the J gene TRBJ2-3; possible D gene TRBD2, 6 bases. Germline assignment: CDR1 SGHVS and CDR2 FNYEAQ. This CDR3 spans 15 amino acids. The V end was cut by 3 bases, the J end by 3 bases, with 13 bases between. CDR3 nucleotide sequence: TGTGCCAGCAGCTTGGAGGGGTTGGGAACAGATACGCAGTATTTT. Encoded protein: CASSLEGLGTDTQYF.

The chain is built from TRBV7-2 and TRBJ2-5, with TRBD1 matching 8 bases. The closer fit of TRBJ2-7 to the DNA end suggests the J call may be wrong. The CDR3 consists of 14 residues. Germline V gene data show CDR1 as SGHTA and CDR2 as FQGNSA. This CDR3 reads CASSSRQGSHEQYF. DNA for the CDR3: TGTGCCAGCAGCTCGCGACAGGGGAGCCACGAGCAGTACTTC.

The chain links TRBV28 to TRBJ2-7; D is possibly TRBD2 (6 bases). V gave up 4 bases and J gave up 2 bases, with 15 bases separating them. Germline assignment: CDR1 MDHEN and CDR2 SYDVKM. The CDR3 runs to 15 residues. CDR3 sequence: CASSSAGSGPYEQYF. CDR3 sequence (DNA): TGTGCCAGCAGTTCCGCCGGGAGCGGTCCCTACGAGCAGTACTTC.

This clone was recorded a few times. This chain links TRBV30 with TRBJ1-1; perhaps TRBD1 as D (5 bases). Looked up from germline, CDR1 is GTSNPN and CDR2 is SVGIG (reference sequence). The length of the CDR3 is 14 residues. V was clipped by 5 bases and J by 0 bases, with 13 bases between them. The CDR3, as DNA: TGTGCCTGGGACACAGGAAGCATGAACACTGAAGCTTTCTTT. Protein product: CAWDTGSMNTEAFF.

This clone appeared once. The V gene is TRBV14, the J gene TRBJ2-7; 8 bases are shared with TRBD2. Trimming removed 6 bases from V and 4 bases from J; junction bases left unmatched: 8. CDR1 is SGHDN, CDR2 FVKESK, per germline. The CDR3 is made up of 14 amino acids. CDR3 sequence (DNA): TGTGCCAGCAGGGGGGCGAGCGGGAGATACGAGCAGTACTTC. Its translation: CASRGASGRYEQYF.

This rearrangement joins TRBV19 to TRBJ1-2, with TRBD1 identical over 8 bases. The CDR3 loop spans 18 amino acids. Germline V gene data show CDR1 as LNHDA and CDR2 as SQIVND (reference sequence). With V trimmed by 4 bases and J by 1 base, 14 bases remained unmatched. The CDR3 here is CASSKVSGQELFNYGYTF. The CDR3 DNA follows: TGTGCCAGTAGTAAAGTTTCGGGACAGGAACTTTTTAACTATGGCTACACCTTC.

The chain is built from TRBV4-2 and TRBJ2-7; TRBD2 matches at 13 bases. The V segment lost 3 bases and the J segment 3 bases; nucleotides outside the gene matches: 2. CDR3 length equals 15 residues. CDR1 LGHNA and CDR2 YNFKEQ come from the germline V gene. The CDR3 loop reads CASSQGTSGVYEQYF. CDR3 nucleotide sequence: TGTGCCAGCAGCCAGGGGACTAGCGGGGTCTACGAGCAGTACTTC.

The CDR3 DNA reads as TGTGCCAGCTCGAGAGCGGATGGCGGGTACAATGAGCAGTTCTTC. It yields the protein CASSRADGGYNEQFF. The V gene is TRBV18, the J gene TRBJ2-1; a weak D match, TRBD2 (5 bases). The CDR3 loop spans 15 amino acids. V dropped 6 bases and J dropped 4 bases, with 16 bases sitting between them. CDR1 is KGHSH, CDR2 LQKENI, per germline. Together with reference TRBV18 and TRBJ2-1, the CDR3 gives the full variable domain: NAGVMQNPRHLVRRRGQEARLRCSPMKGHSHVYWYRQLPEEGLKFMVYLQKENIIDESGMPKERFSAEFPKEGPSILRIQQVVRGDSAAYFCASSRADGGYNEQFFGPGTRLTVL.

The rearrangement joins TRBV7-8 to TRBJ2-7; a weak D match, TRBD1 (5 bases). CDR1 is SGHVS and CDR2 is FQNEAQ in the germline V gene. This CDR3 has 14 amino acids. Deletions cut 5 bases from V and 6 bases from J, with 17 bases between. CDR3 in DNA: TGTGCCAGCAGCATAACTCTCTTAAGGGGCGAGCAGTACTTC. As protein: CASSITLLRGEQYF.

V and J are TRBV30 and TRBJ2-7; the D gene is possibly TRBD1 (6 bases). V lost 2 bases and J 2 bases, leaving 13 bases between the germline ends. This CDR3 is built from 14 residues. From germline, CDR1 is GTSNPN and CDR2 SVGIG (reference sequence). As DNA, the CDR3 is TGTGCCTGGAGTAAGTTTGACAGGACCTACGAGCAGTACTTC. Protein sequence: CAWSKFDRTYEQYF.

The genes are TRBV4-3 and TRBJ2-2; no clear D. Trimming left V 0 bases short and J 5 bases short, with 16 bases between. Germline V gene data show CDR1 as LGHNA and CDR2 as YSLEER. The CDR3 sequence is 17 residues long. CDR3 bases: TGCGCCAGCAGCCAAGATTCTAGGCGGTGGCAAACCGGGGAGCTGTTTTTT. The encoded protein is CASSQDSRRWQTGELFF.

The chain has TRBV9 and TRBJ1-5; D ambiguous. This CDR3 region has 13 residues. V was cut by 1 base and J by 7 bases, with 9 bases left in between. Germline assignment: CDR1 SGDLS and CDR2 YYNGEE. The CDR3 region has the DNA TGTGCCAGCAGCGTAAACAGCGGGCAGCCCCAGCATTTT. It is translated as CASSVNSGQPQHF. The full variable domain, its missing parts supplied by reference TRBV9 and TRBJ1-5, is DSGVTQTPKHLITATGQRVTLRCSPRSGDLSVYWYQQSLDQGLQFLIQYYNGEERAKGNILERFSAQQFPDLHSELNLSSLELGDSALYFCASSVNSGQPQHFGDGTRLSIL.

The CDR3 DNA sequence: TGTGCCTGGAGTGATGGTTGGCGGGGGAACTACAATGAGCAGTTCTTC. It encodes CAWSDGWRGNYNEQFF. This chain joins TRBV30 and TRBJ2-1; 7 positions match TRBD2. The CDR3 sequence is 16 residues long. J was trimmed by 3 bases and V by 1 base; bases with no gene match: 9. From germline, CDR1 is GTSNPN and CDR2 SVGIG (reference sequence).